This T cell receptor beta chain is from a study of T cells after yellow fever vaccination. This CDR3 is 15 amino acids long. From germline, CDR1 is SGDLS and CDR2 YYNGEE. J was trimmed by 6 bases and V by 2 bases; bases with no gene match: 7. This clonotype showed up just a few times. TCRdb ran MiXCR on the 5' RACE reads and lists one entry per CDR3 protein. The repertoire consists of about 400,000 distinct CDR3 sequences, with 11% occurring once and the leading ten covering about 17%. This clonotype originated in a young man who received the YFV17D yellow fever vaccine. This sequence joins TRBV9 and TRBJ2-1, with TRBD2 identical over 8 bases. Material: PBMCs, obtained on the day of the first yellow fever vaccination. The CDR3 sequence: CASSVGGGPVNEQFF. The DNA of the CDR3 is TGTGCCAGCAGCGTTGGCGGGGGGCCGGTCAATGAGCAGTTCTTC. The whole variable domain, remainder taken from reference TRBV9 and TRBJ2-1, is DSGVTQTPKHLITATGQRVTLRCSPRSGDLSVYWYQQSLDQGLQFLIQYYNGEERAKGNILERFSAQQFPDLHSELNLSSLELGDSALYFCASSVGGGPVNEQFFGPGTRLTVL.